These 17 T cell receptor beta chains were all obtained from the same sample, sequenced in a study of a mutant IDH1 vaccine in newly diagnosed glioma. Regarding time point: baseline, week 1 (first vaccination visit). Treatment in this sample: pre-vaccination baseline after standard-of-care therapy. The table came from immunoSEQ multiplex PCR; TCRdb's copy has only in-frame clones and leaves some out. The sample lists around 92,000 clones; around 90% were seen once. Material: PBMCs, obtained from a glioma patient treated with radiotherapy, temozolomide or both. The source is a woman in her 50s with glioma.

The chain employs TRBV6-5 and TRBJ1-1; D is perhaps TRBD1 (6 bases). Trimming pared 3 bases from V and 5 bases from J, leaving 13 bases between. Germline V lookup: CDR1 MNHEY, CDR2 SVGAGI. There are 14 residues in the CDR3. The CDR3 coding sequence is TGTGCCAGCAGTTATGGGGGGGCGGGAACTGAAGCTTTCTTT. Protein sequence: CASSYGGAGTEAFF.

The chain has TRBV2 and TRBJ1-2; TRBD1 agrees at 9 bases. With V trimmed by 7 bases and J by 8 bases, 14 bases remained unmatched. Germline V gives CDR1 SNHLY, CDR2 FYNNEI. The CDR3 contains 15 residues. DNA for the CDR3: TGTGCCAGCACTCCCTGGTGGGGGACAGGGACGGGCTACACCTTC. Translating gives CASTPWWGTGTGYTF. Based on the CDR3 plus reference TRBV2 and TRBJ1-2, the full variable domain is EPEVTQTPSHQVTQMGQEVILRCVPISNHLYFYWYRQILGQKVEFLVSFYNNEISEKSEIFDDQFSVERPDGSNFTLKIRSTKLEDSAMYFCASTPWWGTGTGYTFGSGTRLTVV.

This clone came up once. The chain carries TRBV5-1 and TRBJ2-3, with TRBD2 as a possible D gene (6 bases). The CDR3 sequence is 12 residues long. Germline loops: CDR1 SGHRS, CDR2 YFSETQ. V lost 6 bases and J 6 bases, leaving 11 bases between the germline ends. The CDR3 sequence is CASTGSRDTQYF. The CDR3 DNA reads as TGCGCCAGCACCGGGAGTCGCGATACGCAGTATTTT.

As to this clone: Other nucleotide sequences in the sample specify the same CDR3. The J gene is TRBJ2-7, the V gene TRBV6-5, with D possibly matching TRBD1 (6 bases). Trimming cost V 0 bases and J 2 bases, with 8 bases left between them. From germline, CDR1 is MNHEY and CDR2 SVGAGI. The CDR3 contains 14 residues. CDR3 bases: TGTGCCAGCAGTTACTCGCCAGGGGCCTACGAGCAGTACTTC. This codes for CASSYSPGAYEQYF.

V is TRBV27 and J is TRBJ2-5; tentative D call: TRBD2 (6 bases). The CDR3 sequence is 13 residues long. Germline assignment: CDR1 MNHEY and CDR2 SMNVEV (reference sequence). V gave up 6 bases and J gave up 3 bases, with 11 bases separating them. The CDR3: CASSQGGEETQYF. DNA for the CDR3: TGTGCCAGCAGCCAGGGAGGCGAAGAGACCCAGTACTTC.

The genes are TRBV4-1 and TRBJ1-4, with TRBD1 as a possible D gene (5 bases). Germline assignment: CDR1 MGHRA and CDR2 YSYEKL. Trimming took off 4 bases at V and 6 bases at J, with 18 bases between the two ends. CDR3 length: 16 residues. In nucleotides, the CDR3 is TGCGCCAGCAGCCCACGGGGCAGGGAGCAGTATGAAAAACTGTTTTTT. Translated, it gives CASSPRGREQYEKLFF.

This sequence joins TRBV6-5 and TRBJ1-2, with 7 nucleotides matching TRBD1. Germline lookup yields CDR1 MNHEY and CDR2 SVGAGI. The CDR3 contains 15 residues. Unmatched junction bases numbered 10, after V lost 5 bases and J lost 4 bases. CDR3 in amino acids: CASSLLGGQIYGYTF. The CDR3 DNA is TGTGCCAGCAGTCTCCTAGGGGGACAGATCTATGGCTACACCTTC.

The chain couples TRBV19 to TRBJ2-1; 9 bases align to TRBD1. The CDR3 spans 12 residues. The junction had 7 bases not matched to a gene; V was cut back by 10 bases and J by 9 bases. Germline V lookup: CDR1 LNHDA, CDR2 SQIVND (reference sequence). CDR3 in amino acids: CAIGTGRGEQFF. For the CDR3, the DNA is TGTGCCATAGGGACAGGGAGAGGTGAGCAGTTCTTC.

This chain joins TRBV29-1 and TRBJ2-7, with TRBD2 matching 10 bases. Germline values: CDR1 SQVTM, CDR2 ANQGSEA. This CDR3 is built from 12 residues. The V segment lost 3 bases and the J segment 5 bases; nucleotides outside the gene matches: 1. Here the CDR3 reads CSVDSGRDEQYF. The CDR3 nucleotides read TGCAGCGTTGACAGCGGGAGGGACGAGCAGTACTTC.

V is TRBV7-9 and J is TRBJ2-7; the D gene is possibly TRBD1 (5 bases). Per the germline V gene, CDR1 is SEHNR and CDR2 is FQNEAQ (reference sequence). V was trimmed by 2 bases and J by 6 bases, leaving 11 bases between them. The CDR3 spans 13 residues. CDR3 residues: CASSLLGQGEQYF. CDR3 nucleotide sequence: TGTGCCAGCAGCTTACTAGGCCAGGGCGAGCAGTACTTC.

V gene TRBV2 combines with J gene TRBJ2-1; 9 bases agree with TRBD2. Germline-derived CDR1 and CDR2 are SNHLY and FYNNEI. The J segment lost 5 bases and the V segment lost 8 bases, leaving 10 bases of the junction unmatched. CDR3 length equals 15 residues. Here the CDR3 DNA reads TGTGCCAGCCCCAGCGGGACTAGCAACGACAATGAGCAGTTCTTC. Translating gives CASPSGTSNDNEQFF.

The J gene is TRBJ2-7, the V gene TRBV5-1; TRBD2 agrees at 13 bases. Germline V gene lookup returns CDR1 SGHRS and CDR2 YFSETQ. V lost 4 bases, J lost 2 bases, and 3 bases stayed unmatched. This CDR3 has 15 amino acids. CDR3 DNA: TGCGCCAGCAGCGGGGGGACTAGCGGGGCCTACGAGCAGTACTTC. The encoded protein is CASSGGTSGAYEQYF.

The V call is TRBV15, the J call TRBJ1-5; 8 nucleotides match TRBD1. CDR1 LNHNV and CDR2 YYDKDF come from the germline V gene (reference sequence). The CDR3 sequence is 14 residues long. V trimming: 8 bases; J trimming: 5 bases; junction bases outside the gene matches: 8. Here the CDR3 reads CATGGQESYQPQHF. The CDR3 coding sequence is TGTGCCACCGGGGGACAGGAAAGTTATCAGCCCCAGCATTTT.

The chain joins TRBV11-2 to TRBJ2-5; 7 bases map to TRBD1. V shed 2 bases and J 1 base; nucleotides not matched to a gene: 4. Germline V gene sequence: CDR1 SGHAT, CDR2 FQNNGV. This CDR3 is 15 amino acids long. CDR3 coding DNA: TGTGCCAGCAGCTTACTGGGACAGACCCAAGAGACCCAGTACTTC. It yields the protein CASSLLGQTQETQYF. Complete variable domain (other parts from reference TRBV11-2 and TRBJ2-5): EAGVAQSPRYKIIEKRQSVAFWCNPISGHATLYWYQQILGQGPKLLIQFQNNGVVDDSQLPKDRFSAERLKGVDSTLKIQPAKLEDSAVYLCASSLLGQTQETQYFGPGTRLLVL.

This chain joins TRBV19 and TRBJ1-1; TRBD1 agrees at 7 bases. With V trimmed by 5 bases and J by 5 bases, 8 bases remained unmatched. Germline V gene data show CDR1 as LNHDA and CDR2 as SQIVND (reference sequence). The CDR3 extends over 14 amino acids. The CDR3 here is CASSPRTGRTEAFF. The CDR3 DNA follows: TGTGCCAGTAGTCCCCGGACAGGCCGAACTGAAGCTTTCTTT.

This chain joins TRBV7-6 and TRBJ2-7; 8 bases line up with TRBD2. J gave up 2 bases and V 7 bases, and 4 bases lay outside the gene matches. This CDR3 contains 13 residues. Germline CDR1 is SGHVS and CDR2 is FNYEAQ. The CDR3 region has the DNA TGTGCCAGCAAAGGACTAGCAGCCTACGAGCAGTACTTC. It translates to CASKGLAAYEQYF.

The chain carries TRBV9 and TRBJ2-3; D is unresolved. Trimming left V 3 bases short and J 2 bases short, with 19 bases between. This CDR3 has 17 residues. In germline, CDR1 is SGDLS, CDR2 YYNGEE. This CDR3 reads CASSALGYPTHTDTQYF. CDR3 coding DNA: TGTGCCAGCAGCGCCCTCGGGTACCCCACTCACACAGATACGCAGTATTTT.